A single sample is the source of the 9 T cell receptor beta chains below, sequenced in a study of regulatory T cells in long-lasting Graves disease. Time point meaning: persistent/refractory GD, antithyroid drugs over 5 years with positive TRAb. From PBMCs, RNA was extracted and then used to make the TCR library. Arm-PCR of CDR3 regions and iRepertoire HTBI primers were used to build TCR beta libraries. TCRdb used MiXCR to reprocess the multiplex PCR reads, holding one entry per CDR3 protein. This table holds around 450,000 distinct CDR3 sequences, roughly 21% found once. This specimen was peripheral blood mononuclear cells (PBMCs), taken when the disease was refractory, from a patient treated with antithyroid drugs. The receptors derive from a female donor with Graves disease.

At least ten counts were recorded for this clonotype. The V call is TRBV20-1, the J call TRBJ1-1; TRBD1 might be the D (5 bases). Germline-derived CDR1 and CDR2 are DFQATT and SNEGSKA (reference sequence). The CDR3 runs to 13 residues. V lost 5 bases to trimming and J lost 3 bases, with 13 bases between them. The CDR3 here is CSAVDLGDTEAFF. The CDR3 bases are TGCAGTGCTGTGGATCTGGGGGACACTGAAGCTTTCTTT.

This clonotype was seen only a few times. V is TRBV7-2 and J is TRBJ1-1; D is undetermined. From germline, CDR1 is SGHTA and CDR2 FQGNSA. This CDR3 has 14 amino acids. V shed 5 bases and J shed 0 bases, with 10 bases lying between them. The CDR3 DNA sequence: TGTGCCAGCAGCCCGACACTACTGAACACTGAAGCTTTCTTT. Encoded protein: CASSPTLLNTEAFF.

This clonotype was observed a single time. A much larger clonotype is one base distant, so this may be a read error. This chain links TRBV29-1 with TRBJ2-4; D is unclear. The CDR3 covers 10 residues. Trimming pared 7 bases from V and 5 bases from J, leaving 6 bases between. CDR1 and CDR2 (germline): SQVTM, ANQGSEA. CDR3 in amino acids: CSAAENIQYF. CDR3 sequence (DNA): TGCAGCGCTGCAGAAAACATTCAGTACTTC. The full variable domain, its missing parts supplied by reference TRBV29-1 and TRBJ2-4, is SAVISQKPSRDICQRGTSLTIQCQVDSQVTMMFWYRQQPGQSLTLIATANQGSEATYESGFVIDKFPISRPNLTFSTLTVSNMSPEDSSIYLCSAAENIQYFGAGTRLSVL.

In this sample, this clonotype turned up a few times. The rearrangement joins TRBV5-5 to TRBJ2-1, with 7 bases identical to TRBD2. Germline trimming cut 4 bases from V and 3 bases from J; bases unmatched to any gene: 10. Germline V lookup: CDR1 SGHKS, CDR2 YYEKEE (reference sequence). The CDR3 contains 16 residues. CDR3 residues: CASSRTRGSYYNEQFF. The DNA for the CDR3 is TGTGCCAGCAGCCGGACGCGGGGGAGCTACTACAATGAGCAGTTCTTC.

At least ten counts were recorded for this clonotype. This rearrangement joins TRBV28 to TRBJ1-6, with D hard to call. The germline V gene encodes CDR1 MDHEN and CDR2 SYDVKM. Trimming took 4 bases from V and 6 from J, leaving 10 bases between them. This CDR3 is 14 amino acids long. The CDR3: CASSYGPSNSPLHF. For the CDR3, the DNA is TGTGCCAGCAGTTACGGACCTTCTAATTCACCCCTCCACTTT.

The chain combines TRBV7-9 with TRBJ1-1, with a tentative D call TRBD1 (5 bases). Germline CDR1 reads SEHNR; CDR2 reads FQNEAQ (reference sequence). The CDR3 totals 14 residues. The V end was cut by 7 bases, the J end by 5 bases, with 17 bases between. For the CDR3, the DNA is TGTGCCAGCACCAAGACCAGGGAGGGTACTGAAGCTTTCTTT. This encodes CASTKTREGTEAFF.

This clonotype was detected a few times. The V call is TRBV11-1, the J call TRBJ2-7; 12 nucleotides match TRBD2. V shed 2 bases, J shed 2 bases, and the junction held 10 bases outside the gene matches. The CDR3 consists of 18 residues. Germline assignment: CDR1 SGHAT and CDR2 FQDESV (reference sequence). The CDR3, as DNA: TGTGCCAGCAGCTTATTGGGACTAGCGGGCCGGGCGGCCTACGAGCAGTACTTC. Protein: CASSLLGLAGRAAYEQYF.

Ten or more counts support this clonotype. CDR3 DNA: TGCAGTGCTAGAGGGCAGGGGGAAAAAGCTTTCTTT. Residues: CSARGQGEKAFF. V is TRBV20-1 and J is TRBJ1-1; 7 nucleotides agree with TRBD1. V was clipped by 1 base and J by 9 bases; unmatched bases: 5. Germline V gives CDR1 DFQATT, CDR2 SNEGSKA (reference sequence). The CDR3 covers 12 residues.

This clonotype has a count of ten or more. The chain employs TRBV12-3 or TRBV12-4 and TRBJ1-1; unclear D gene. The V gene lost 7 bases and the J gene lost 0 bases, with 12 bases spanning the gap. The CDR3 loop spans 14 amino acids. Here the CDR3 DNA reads TGTGCCAGCACCCAGAGGCAGGTGAACACTGAAGCTTTCTTT. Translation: CASTQRQVNTEAFF.